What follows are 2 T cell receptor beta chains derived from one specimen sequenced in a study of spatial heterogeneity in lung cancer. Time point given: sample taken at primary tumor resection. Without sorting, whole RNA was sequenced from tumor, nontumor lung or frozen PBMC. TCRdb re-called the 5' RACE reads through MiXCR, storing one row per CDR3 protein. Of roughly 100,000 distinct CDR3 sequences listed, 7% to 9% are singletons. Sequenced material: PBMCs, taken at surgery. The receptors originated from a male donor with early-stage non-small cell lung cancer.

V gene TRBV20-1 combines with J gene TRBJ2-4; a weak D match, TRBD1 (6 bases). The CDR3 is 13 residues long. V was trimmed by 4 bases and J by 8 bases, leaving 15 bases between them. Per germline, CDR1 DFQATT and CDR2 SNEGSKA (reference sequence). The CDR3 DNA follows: TGCAGTGCTACCTACAGGGTGACGGACATTCAGTACTTC. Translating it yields CSATYRVTDIQYF.

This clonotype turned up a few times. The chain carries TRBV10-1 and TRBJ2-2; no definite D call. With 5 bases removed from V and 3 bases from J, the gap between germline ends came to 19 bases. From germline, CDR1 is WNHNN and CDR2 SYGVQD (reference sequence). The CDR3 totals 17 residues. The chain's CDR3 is CASSLDPSSRHTGELFF. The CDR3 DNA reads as TGCGCCAGCAGTCTTGACCCGAGCAGTCGTCACACCGGGGAGCTGTTTTTT.